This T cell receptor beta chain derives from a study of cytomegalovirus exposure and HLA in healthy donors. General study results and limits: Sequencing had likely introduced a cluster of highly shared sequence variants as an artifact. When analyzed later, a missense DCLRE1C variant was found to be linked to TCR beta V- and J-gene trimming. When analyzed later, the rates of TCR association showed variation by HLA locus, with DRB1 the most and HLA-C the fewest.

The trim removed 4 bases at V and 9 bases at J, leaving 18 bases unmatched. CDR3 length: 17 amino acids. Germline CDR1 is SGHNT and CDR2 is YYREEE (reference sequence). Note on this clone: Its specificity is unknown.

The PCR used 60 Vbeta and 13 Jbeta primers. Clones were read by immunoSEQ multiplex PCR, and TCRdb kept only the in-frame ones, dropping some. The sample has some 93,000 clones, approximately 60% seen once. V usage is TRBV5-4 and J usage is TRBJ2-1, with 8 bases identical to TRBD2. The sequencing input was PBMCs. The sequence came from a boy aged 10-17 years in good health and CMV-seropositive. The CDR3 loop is CASSPQLGGLGTGEQFF. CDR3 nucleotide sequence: TGTGCCAGCAGCCCTCAACTGGGGGGACTAGGTACAGGTGAGCAGTTCTTC.